Listed below are T cell receptor beta chains from one sample, sequenced in a study of cytomegalovirus exposure and HLA in healthy donors. Only in-frame clones appear in the TCRdb table, and some are missing; sequencing was by immunoSEQ multiplex PCR. The sample has roughly 150,000 clones, 75% to 90% seen once. The sample taken for sequencing was PBMCs. The receptors here all came from a young woman in good health and CMV-seronegative. The conserved cysteine and the conserved F or W are not part of the CDR3 here.

V gene	J gene	CDR3 protein
TRBV9	TRBJ2-7	ASSVGPLASYEQY
TRBV2	TRBJ1-2	ASSEEAGIYGYT
TRBV5-1	TRBJ2-1	ASSLGPSGGPGNEQF
TRBV11-2	TRBJ2-7	ASSLEGEQY
TRBV14	TRBJ1-1	ASSQGLANTEAF
TRBV29-1	TRBJ2-4	SVEMQAFGIQY
TRBV4-2	TRBJ1-5	ASSQDPGQGASNQPQH
TRBV2	TRBJ1-2	ASSETGPYGYT
TRBV6-5	TRBJ1-1	AARRGLQNTEAF
TRBV4-1	TRBJ2-7	ASSQRSFEPYEQY
TRBV19	TRBJ2-1	ASSIREARNEQF
TRBV6-4	TRBJ2-1	ASSLSRDNEQF
TRBV5-4	TRBJ2-7	ASSYSGGTYEQY
TRBV27	TRBJ1-4	ASSLRGQGRGDEKLF
TRBV29-1	TRBJ1-1	SVPPGQGNTEAF
TRBV6-1	TRBJ1-1	AIKQPLNTEAF
TRBV10-3	TRBJ2-7	AISESHPGLASL
TRBV14	TRBJ1-1	ASSHRDRGDEAF
TRBV2	TRBJ1-5	ASSLQGAGNQPQH
TRBV10-1	TRBJ2-3	ASSEPIQQVQDTQY
TRBV4-1	TRBJ2-7	ASSHGVTYEQY
TRBV4-3	TRBJ2-7	ASSQAEGSYEQY
TRBV6-6	TRBJ2-7	ASTPKQGGLYEQY
TRBV6-6	TRBJ1-1	ASSLGGAGNTEAF
TRBV6-6	TRBJ1-5	ASSRIGTDRNQPQH
TRBV7-2	TRBJ2-7	ASSLFTLAGVFSYEQY
TRBV2	TRBJ1-4	ASSFQGSTNEKLF
TRBV7-6	TRBJ1-3	ASSLFLRGHTSGNTIY
TRBV6-5	TRBJ2-7	ASSPSGSLSYEQY
TRBV13	TRBJ1-1	AIPDRVRTEAF
TRBV2	TRBJ2-3	ARRGGSTDTQY
TRBV29-1	-	SVIRDLGYEQY
TRBV15	TRBJ1-5	ATTQGVVGNQPQH
TRBV9	TRBJ2-7	ASSSQTGGSYEQY
TRBV19	TRBJ2-6	AISRGWGLGANVLT
TRBV29-1	TRBJ1-1	SVVGGLNTEAF
TRBV5-4	TRBJ2-2	ASSFLSGTSGRADTGELF
TRBV7-3	TRBJ1-1	ASSLTFSQVMHTEAF
TRBV4-2	TRBJ1-5	ASSQTETGDQPQH
TRBV11-3	TRBJ2-5	ASSLRVRGSSETQY
TRBV7-9	TRBJ2-3	ASSRAGVEDTQY
TRBV29-1	TRBJ1-5	SVSLDRFQPQH
TRBV11-2	TRBJ2-5	ASSLPGGREETQY
TRBV19	TRBJ2-7	ASSGTSGFSYEQY
TRBV4-1	TRBJ2-2	ASSQGAGQAGELF
TRBV5-6	TRBJ2-1	ASSTTSSNEQF
TRBV7-9	TRBJ1-1	ASSPLQGRSTEAF
TRBV6-5	TRBJ2-1	ASSPGSVYNEQF
TRBV7-3	TRBJ2-1	ASSLLPLPGDEQF
TRBV19	TRBJ2-7	ASGDGYSYEQY
TRBV7-9	TRBJ1-1	ASSLGSSTRTEAF
TRBV5-6	TRBJ2-7	ASSLGLWTGTYEQY
TRBV18	TRBJ1-2	ASSPGLTDLYGYT
TRBV7-9	TRBJ1-2	ASSLAGGNGYT
TRBV9	TRBJ2-1	ASSVATGVGLAGRSSYNEQF